The sequence of this T cell receptor (beta chain) was determined in a study of shared clonotypes between healthy human individuals. Study conclusions and caveats: Roughly 5% of naive CD4 clonotypes were shared across four donors.

Assay used: immunoSEQ multiplex PCR; TCRdb lists only in-frame clones, some missing. The data contain approximately 1.5 million clones, 98% of them seen just once; the ten biggest clones take up roughly 0.45%. This CDR3 contains 12 residues. Germline CDR1 reads SQVTM; CDR2 reads ANQGSEA. To note about this clone: Its specificity is not known.

The chain carries TRBV29-1 and TRBJ2-1; no definite D call. The sequenced material came from naive CD4+ T cells sorted from blood. The sample's subset: CD45RA+ positively selected. The TCR sequence derives from a man younger than 45 in good health. CDR3 bases: TGCAGTCATAGGTGGTCCCACAATGAGCAGTTCTTC. It codes for CSHRWSHNEQFF.